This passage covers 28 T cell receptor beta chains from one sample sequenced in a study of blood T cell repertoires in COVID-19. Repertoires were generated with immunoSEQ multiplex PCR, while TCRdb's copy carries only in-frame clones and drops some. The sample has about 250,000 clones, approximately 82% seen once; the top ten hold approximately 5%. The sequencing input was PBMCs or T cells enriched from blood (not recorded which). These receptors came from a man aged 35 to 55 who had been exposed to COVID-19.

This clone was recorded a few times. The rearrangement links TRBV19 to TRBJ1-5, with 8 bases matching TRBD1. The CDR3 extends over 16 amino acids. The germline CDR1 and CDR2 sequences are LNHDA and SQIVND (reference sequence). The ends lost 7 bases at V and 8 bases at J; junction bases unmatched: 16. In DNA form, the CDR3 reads TGTGCCAGTACGCAGATTGGACAGGGTGGGTGGAAGCCCCAGCATTTT. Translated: CASTQIGQGGWKPQHF.

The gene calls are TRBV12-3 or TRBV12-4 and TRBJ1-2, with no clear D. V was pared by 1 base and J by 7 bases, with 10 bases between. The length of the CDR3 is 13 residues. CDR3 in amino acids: CASSLEGGTGYTF. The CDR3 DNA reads TGTGCCAGCAGTTTAGAGGGAGGTACTGGCTACACCTTC.

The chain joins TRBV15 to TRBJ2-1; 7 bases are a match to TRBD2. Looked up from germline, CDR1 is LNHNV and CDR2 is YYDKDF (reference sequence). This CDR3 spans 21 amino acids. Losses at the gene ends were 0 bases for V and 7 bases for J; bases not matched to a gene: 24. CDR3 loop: CATSRDTLRGGTTLRKNEQFF. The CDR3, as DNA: TGTGCCACCAGCAGAGATACTCTTAGGGGCGGGACTACCTTACGAAAGAATGAGCAGTTCTTC.

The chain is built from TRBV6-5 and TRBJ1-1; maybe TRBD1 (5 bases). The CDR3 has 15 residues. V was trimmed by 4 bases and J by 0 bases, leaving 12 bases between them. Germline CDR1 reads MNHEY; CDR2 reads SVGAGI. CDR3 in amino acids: CASSWSGLLNTEAFF. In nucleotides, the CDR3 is TGTGCCAGCAGTTGGTCGGGACTACTGAACACTGAAGCTTTCTTT.

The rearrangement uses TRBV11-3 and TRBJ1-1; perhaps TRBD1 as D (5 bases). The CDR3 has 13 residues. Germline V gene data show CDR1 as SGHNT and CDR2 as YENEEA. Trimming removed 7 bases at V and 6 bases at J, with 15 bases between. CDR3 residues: CASTLGGLAEAFF. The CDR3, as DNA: TGTGCCAGCACCCTCGGGGGTTTGGCTGAAGCTTTCTTT. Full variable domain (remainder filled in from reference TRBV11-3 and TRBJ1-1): EAGVVQSPRYKIIEKKQPVAFWCNPISGHNTLYWYLQNLGQGPELLIRYENEEAVDDSQLPKDRFSAERLKGVDSTLKIQPAELGDSAVYLCASTLGGLAEAFFGQGTRLTVV.

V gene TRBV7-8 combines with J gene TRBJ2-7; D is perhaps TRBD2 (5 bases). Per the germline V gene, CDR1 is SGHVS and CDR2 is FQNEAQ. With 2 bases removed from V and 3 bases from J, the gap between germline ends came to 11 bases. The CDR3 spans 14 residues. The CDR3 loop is CASSLPSTHYEQYF. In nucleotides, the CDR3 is TGTGCCAGCAGCTTACCTAGCACGCACTACGAGCAGTACTTC. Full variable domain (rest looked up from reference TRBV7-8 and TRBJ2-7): GAGVSQSPRYKVAKRGQDVALRCDPISGHVSLFWYQQALGQGPEFLTYFQNEAQLDKSGLPSDRFFAERPEGSVSTLKIQRTQQEDSAVYLCASSLPSTHYEQYFGPGTRLTVT.

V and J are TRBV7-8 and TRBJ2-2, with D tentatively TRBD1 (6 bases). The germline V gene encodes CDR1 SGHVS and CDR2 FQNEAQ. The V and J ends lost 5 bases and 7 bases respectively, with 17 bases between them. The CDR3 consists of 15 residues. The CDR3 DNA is TGTGCCAGCAGCGCCCTAGGGGGAGCAGACGGGGAGCTGTTTTTT. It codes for CASSALGGADGELFF.

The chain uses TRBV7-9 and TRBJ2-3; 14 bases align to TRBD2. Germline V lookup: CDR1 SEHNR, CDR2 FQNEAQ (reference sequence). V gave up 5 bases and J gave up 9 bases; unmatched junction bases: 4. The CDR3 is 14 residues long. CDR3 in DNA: TGTGCCAGCAGCGAGGGACTAGCGGGAGAAACGCAGTATTTT. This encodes CASSEGLAGETQYF.

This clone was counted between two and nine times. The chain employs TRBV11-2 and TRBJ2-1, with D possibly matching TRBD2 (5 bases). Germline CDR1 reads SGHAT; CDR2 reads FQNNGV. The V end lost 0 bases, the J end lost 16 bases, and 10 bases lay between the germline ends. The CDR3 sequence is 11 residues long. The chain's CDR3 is CASSLDRSGFF. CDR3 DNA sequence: TGTGCCAGCAGCTTAGATAGATCGGGATTCTTC. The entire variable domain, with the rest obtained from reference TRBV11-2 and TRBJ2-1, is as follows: EAGVAQSPRYKIIEKRQSVAFWCNPISGHATLYWYQQILGQGPKLLIQFQNNGVVDDSQLPKDRFSAERLKGVDSTLKIQPAKLEDSAVYLCASSLDRSGFFGPGTRLTVL.

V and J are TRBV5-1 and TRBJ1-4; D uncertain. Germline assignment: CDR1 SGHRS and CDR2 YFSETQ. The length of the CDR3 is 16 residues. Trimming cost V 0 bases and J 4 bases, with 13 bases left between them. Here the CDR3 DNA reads TGCGCCAGCAGCTTGGCTATAGGGAGAGGTAATGAAAAACTGTTTTTT. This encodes CASSLAIGRGNEKLFF. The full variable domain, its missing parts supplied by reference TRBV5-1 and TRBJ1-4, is KAGVTQTPRYLIKTRGQQVTLSCSPISGHRSVSWYQQTPGQGLQFLFEYFSETQRNKGNFPGRFSGRQFSNSRSEMNVSTLELGDSALYLCASSLAIGRGNEKLFFGSGTQLSVL.

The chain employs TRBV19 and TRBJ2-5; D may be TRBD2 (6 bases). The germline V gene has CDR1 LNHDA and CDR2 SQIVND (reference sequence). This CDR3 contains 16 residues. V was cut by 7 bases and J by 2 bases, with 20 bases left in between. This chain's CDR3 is CASTGNPGLIQETQYF. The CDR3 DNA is TGTGCCAGTACGGGTAACCCGGGACTTATACAAGAGACCCAGTACTTC.

CDR3 amino acids: CASRASGGADTQYF. In DNA form, the CDR3 reads TGTGCCAGTAGGGCTAGCGGTGGAGCAGATACGCAGTATTTT. The V gene is TRBV19, the J gene TRBJ2-3; 7 bases are a match to TRBD2. Losses at the gene ends were 6 bases for V and 4 bases for J; bases not matched to a gene: 7. The V gene's germline CDR1 is LNHDA and CDR2 SQIVND (reference sequence). CDR3 length: 14 amino acids.

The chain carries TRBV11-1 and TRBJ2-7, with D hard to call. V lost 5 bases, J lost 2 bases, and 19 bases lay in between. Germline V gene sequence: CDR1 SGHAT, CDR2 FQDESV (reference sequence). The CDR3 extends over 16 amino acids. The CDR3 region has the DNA TGTGCCAGCAGCCGCACCACGGCAGGTCGGCCCTACGAGCAGTACTTC. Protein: CASSRTTAGRPYEQYF.

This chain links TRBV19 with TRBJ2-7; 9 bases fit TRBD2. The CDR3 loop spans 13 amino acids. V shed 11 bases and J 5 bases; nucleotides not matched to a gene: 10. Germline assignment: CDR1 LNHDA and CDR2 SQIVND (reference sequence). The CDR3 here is CAGYSGSTHEQYF. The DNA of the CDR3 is TGTGCCGGATATAGCGGGAGCACTCACGAGCAGTACTTC.

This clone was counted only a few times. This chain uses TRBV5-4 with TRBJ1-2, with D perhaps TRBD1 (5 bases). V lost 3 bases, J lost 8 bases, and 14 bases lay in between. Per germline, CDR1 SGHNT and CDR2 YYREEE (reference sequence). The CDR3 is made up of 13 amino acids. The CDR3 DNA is TGTGCCAGCAGCTACGGTGCGCAGGGCGGCTACACCTTC. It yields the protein CASSYGAQGGYTF.

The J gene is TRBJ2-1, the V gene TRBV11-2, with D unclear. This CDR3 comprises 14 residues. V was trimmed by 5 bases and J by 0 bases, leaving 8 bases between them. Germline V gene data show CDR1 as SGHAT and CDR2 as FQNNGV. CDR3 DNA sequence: TGTGCCAGCAGCAACGCCGGCTCCTACAATGAGCAGTTCTTC. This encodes CASSNAGSYNEQFF.

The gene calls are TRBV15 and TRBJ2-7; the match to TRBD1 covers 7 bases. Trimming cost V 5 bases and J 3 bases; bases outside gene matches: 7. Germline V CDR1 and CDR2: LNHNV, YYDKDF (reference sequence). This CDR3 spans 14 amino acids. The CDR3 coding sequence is TGTGCCACCAGCGGAGTTGGGACAGTCTACGAGCAGTACTTC. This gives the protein CATSGVGTVYEQYF.

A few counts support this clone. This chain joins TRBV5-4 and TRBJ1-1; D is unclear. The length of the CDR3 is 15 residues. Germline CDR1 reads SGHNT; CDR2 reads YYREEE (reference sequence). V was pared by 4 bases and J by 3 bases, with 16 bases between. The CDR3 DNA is TGTGCCAGCAGCCCTGGAAGAAGCGCGGACACTGAAGCTTTCTTT. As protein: CASSPGRSADTEAFF.

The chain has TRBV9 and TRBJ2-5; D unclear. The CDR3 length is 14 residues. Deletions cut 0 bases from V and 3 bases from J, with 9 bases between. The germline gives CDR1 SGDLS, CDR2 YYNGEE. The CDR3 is CASSVGVREETQYF. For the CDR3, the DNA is TGTGCCAGCAGCGTAGGTGTAAGAGAAGAGACCCAGTACTTC.

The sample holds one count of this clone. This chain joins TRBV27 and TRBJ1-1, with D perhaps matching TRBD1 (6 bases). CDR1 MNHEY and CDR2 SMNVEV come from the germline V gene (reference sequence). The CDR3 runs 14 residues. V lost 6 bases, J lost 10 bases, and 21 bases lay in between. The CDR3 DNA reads TGTGCCAGCAGGTCGGAGGTTGGGGGCAGAGTAGCTTTCTTT. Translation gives CASRSEVGGRVAFF.

The CDR3 sequence is CASTRSGAVQYF. The CDR3 DNA is TGTGCCAGCACCCGAAGTGGGGCGGTGCAGTACTTC. The rearrangement joins TRBV2 to TRBJ2-7; a possible D gene is TRBD1 (5 bases). The CDR3 covers 12 residues. V gave up 7 bases and J gave up 9 bases, with 16 bases separating them. From germline, CDR1 is SNHLY and CDR2 FYNNEI. The full variable domain, in which reference TRBV2 and TRBJ2-7 provide the parts outside the CDR3, is EPEVTQTPSHQVTQMGQEVILRCVPISNHLYFYWYRQILGQKVEFLVSFYNNEISEKSEIFDDQFSVERPDGSNFTLKIRSTKLEDSAMYFCASTRSGAVQYFGPGTRLTVT.

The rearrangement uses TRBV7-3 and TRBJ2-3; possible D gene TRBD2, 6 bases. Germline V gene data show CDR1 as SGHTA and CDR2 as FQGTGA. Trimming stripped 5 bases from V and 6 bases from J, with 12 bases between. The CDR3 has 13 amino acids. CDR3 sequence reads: CASSPGTLDTQYF. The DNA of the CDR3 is TGTGCCAGCAGCCCCGGGACTCTCGATACGCAGTATTTT. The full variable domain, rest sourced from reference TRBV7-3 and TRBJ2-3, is GAGVSQTPSNKVTEKGKYVELRCDPISGHTALYWYRQSLGQGPEFLIYFQGTGAADDSGLPNDRFFAVRPEGSVSTLKIQRTERGDSAVYLCASSPGTLDTQYFGPGTRLTVL.

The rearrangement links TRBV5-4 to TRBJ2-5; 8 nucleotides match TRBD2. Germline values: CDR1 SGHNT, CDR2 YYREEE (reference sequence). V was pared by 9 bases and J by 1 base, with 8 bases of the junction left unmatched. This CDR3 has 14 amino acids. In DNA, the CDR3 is TGTGCCACCCGGGGGGGGGCAAGCCAAGAGACCCAGTACTTC. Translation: CATRGGASQETQYF.

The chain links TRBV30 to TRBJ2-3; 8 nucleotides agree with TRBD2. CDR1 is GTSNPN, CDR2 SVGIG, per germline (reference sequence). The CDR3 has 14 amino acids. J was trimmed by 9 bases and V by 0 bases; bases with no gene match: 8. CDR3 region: CAWSVLNGGRTQYF. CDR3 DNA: TGTGCCTGGAGTGTATTGAACGGCGGGAGGACGCAGTATTTT.

The CDR3 DNA follows: TGTGCCAGCAGCTTATACCCCTCTAGCGGGAGTTTTCATGAGCAGTTCTTC. Translation: CASSLYPSSGSFHEQFF. This chain joins TRBV7-3 and TRBJ2-1, with TRBD2 matching over 10 bases. The CDR3 is 17 residues long. V gave up 2 bases and J gave up 8 bases; unmatched junction bases: 12. The V gene's germline CDR1 is SGHTA and CDR2 FQGTGA.

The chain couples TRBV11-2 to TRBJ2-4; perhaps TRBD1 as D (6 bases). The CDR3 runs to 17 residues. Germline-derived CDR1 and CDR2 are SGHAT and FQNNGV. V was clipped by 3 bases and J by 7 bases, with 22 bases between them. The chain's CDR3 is CASSFFAGALGLNIQYF. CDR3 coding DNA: TGTGCCAGCAGCTTCTTCGCAGGGGCCCTCGGATTGAACATTCAGTACTTC.

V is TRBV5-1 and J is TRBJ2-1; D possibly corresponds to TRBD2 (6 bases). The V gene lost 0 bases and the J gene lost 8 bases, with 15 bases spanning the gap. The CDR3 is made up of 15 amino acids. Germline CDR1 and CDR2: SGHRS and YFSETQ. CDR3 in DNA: TGCGCCAGCAGCTTGGACGGGACTGACCCCTATGAGCAGTTCTTC. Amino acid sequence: CASSLDGTDPYEQFF.

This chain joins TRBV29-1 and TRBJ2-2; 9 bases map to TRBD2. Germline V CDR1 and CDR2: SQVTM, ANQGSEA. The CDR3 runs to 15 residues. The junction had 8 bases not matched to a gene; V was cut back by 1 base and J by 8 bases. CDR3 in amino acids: CSVEVLAGRRGELFF. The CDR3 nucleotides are TGCAGCGTTGAAGTACTAGCGGGCCGTCGGGGGGAGCTGTTTTTT.